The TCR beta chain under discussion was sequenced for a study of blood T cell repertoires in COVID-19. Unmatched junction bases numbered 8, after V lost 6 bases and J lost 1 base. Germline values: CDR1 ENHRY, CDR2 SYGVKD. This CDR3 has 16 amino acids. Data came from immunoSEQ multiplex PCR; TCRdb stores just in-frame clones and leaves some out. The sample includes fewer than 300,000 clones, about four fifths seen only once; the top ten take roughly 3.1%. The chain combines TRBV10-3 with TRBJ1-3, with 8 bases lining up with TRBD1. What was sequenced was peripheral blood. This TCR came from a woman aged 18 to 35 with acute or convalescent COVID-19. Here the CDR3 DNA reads TGTGCCATCAGGACCGGGACAGGAGCTTCTGGAAACACCATATATTTT. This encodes CAIRTGTGASGNTIYF.